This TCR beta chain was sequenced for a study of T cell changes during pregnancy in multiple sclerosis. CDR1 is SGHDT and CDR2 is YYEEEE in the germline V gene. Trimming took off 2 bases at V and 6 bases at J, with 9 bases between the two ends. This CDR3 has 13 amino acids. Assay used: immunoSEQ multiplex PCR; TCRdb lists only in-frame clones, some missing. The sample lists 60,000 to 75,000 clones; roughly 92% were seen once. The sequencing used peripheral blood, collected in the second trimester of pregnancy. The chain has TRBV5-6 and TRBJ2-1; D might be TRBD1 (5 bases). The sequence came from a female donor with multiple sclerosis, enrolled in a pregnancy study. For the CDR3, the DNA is TGTGCCAGCAGCTTCAGGGTTCCCAATGAGCAGTTCTTC. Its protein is CASSFRVPNEQFF.